This T cell receptor (beta chain) was sequenced in a study of regulatory T cells in long-lasting Graves disease. Across the study: Newly diagnosed Graves' patients had taken antithyroid drugs under 3 months. Study-wide results and caveats: Persistent patients had more shared public clonotypes (around 2,700) than new patients (about 1,000).

The table lists this clonotype with many counts. Its antigen is undetermined. Time point specified: newly diagnosed GD, antithyroid drugs for less than 3 months. PBMC RNA was the source of the TCR library. Libraries of TCR beta came from iRepertoire HTBI primers plus Arm-PCR of CDR3 regions. TCRdb used MiXCR to reprocess the multiplex PCR reads, holding one entry per CDR3 protein. The sample lists 450,000 to 700,000 distinct CDR3 sequences, roughly 14% occurring once. Germline CDR1 and CDR2: KGHSH and LQKENI. V was cut by 6 bases and J by 8 bases, with 20 bases left in between. CDR3 length: 15 amino acids. The data were also submitted as part of a second study, on T cells in Graves' hyperthyroidism and ophthalmopathy. From that paper: No progression to ophthalmopathy during 18 months of follow-up defined stable disease. During a first-round RT-PCR of the TCR CDR3, the HTBI primer set was used.

The sequence came from a man between 25 and 39 years old with Graves disease. The material was peripheral blood mononuclear cells (PBMCs), obtained at new diagnosis, from a patient treated with antithyroid drugs. This sequence joins TRBV18 and TRBJ2-1; no reliable D call. CDR3: CASSYRAGFVDEQFF. The CDR3, as DNA: TGTGCCAGCTCGTACCGGGCCGGCTTCGTCGATGAGCAGTTCTTC. The full variable domain, its missing parts supplied by reference TRBV18 and TRBJ2-1, is NAGVMQNPRHLVRRRGQEARLRCSPMKGHSHVYWYRQLPEEGLKFMVYLQKENIIDESGMPKERFSAEFPKEGPSILRIQQVVRGDSAAYFCASSYRAGFVDEQFFGPGTRLTVL.